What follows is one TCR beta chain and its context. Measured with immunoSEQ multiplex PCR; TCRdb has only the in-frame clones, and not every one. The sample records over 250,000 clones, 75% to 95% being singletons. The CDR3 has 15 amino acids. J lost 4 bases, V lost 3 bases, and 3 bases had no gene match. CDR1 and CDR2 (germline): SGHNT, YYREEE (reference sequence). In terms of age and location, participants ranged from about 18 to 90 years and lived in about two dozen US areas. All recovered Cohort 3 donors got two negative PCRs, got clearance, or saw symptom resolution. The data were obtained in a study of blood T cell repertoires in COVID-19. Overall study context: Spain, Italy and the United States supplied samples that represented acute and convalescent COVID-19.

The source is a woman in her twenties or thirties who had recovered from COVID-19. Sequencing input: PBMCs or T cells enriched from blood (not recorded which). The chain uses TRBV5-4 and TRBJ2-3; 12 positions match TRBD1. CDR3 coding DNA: TGTGCCAGCAGCTCCGGGACAGGGGGCGCAGATACGCAGTATTTT. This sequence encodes CASSSGTGGADTQYF.